This T cell receptor (beta chain) was identified during a study of cytomegalovirus exposure and HLA in healthy donors. Whole-study context: For the approximately 390 genotyped donors, approximately 82% fell within the Caucasian-associated ancestry cluster. Broader study findings: The study designated over 150 TCR beta chains cytomegalovirus-associated. In vitro data verified a few CMV-associated chains as specific for CMV antigens.

Primers: 60 Vbeta forward and 13 Jbeta reverse. Repertoires were generated with immunoSEQ multiplex PCR, while TCRdb's copy carries only in-frame clones and drops some. The sample includes about 120,000 clones, around 80% of them seen just once. V lost 0 bases to trimming and J lost 2 bases, with 12 bases between them. Germline CDR1 is SGDLS and CDR2 is YYNGEE. This CDR3 contains 16 residues. This clone was seen only a few times. Its target is not known. The chain has TRBV9 and TRBJ1-3; D uncertain. The sequenced material came from PBMCs. The source of this sequence is a woman in her forties in good health and CMV-seropositive. CDR3 amino acids: CASSVGTLGAGNTIYF. CDR3 in DNA: TGTGCCAGCAGCGTAGGTACACTGGGAGCTGGAAACACCATATATTTT.